This TCR beta chain emerged from a study of Ad26.COV2.S vaccination and SARS-CoV-2 variants (dated by TCRdb to about 2021). Regarding the study in general: Donors in the vaccine arm were drawn from COV1001, a phase I-IIa trial of Ad26.COV2.S in healthy adults that was multicentre, randomized, double-blind and placebo-controlled. Participants in the trial were split at random into five groups of five each, receiving low-dose or high-dose Ad26.COV2.S once or twice, or else placebo on both occasions. A total of 32 samples were included in the TCR-sequenced set, comprising around 19 Ad26.COV2.S vaccine recipients, 5 placebo recipients and 8 SARS-CoV-2 convalescent individuals. Dosing of Ad26.COV2.S was intramuscular, at either 5x10^10 or 1x10^11 viral particles, delivered as one shot or as two shots spaced 56 days apart. Investigators remained blinded to trial group allocation during experiments and outcome assessment. Sequencing of the TCRbeta repertoire served to evaluate the specificity and breadth of SARS-CoV-2-reactive T cell receptors following Ad26.COV2.S vaccination. The paper as a whole reports these results and caveats: The authors noted that the TCR breadth and depth analyses may have underestimated total T cell responses. The study lacked the statistical power to compare responses across vaccine doses or regimens. After vaccination, substantial breadth of spike-specific CD8+ and CD4+ T cell responses was reported. Non-spike TCR breadth was comparable between vaccine and placebo recipients, consistent with the vaccine containing only spike. Compared with placebo recipients, Ad26.COV2.S recipients showed higher spike-specific TCR breadth (P = 0.0014).

The immunoSEQ Assay was used to sequence TCRbeta CDR3 regions. After extraction, genomic DNA underwent amplification by bias-controlled multiplex PCR, followed by high-throughput sequencing. The authors' pipeline ran thus. To quantify the absolute abundance of every unique TCRbeta CDR3 region, sequences were collapsed and filtered. T cell fraction was estimated by normalizing TCRbeta template counts to usable DNA, which was measured by amplifying reference genes present in all nucleated cells. Repertoire TCRs were annotated as SARS-CoV-2-specific when V gene, CDR3 amino acid sequence and J gene were exactly matched to a known reactive TCR set. The reference SARS-CoV-2 TCR set came from MIRA and was filtered for enrichment in COVID-19-positive ImmuneCODE repertoires, removing public or cross-reactive TCRs. Using the MIRA antigens, annotated TCRs were further analysed by specific ORF or by position within an ORF. Depth was the summed frequency of annotated unique rearrangements, while breadth was defined as annotated unique rearrangements over total unique productive rearrangements. Group comparisons of TCR breadth used two-sided Wilcoxon rank-sum tests. Entries here come from immuneACCESS through TCRdb and include only in-frame sequences with V and J called. Some clones fail to appear in such tables; in the studies checked, an unresolved V gene covers under half of the shortfall, and the cause of the remainder is unknown. The DNA was the basis for D and trimming; V, J and clone size are from that table. In all, the sample holds hundreds of thousands of clones, and 87% of those were seen once. The leading ten clones occupy roughly 3.1% of the sample.

The treatment or condition label, read with the paper, signifies: 15 to 20 received Ad26.COV2.S at low or high dose, single or two shots; 5 received placebo; per-sample allocation not given. Repertoires of vaccine and placebo recipients were sequenced from samples collected on day 63 after the first injection. Cohort 1b enrolled fewer than 30 adults aged 18-55 years at a single site in Boston, USA, between 29 July and 7 August 2020. Ad26.COV2.S consisted of a replication-incompetent adenovirus type 26 vector by which a prefusion-stabilized SARS-CoV-2 spike protein from the original Wuhan strain was expressed. The CDR3 contains 14 residues, cysteine and phenylalanine counted. The DNA shown is the 42-base CDR3, in frame from base 1. In the germline V gene, CDR1 corresponds to SNHLY and CDR2 to FYNNEI. V was cut back by 6 bases and J by 4 bases, leaving a gap of 15 bases between them. For this clone: The antigen it recognizes is unknown. No base quality information exists; no much larger clone differs at one position.

Sample: peripheral blood, taken in a trial of Ad26.COV2.S vaccine versus placebo. This sequence originates from a person aged 18-60 years who received the Ad26.COV2.S COVID-19 vaccine or a placebo. The chain links TRBV2 with TRBJ1-2; perhaps TRBD1 is the D gene, with 6 bases matching. The DNA sequence is given as TGTGCCAGCAGGGATGGAGGGGGGACCTATGGCTACACCTTC. Protein translation: CASRDGGGTYGYTF.